The following is a T cell receptor beta chain sequence with its context. The antigen is not known. The germline gene is not matched at one end of the junction; a read error may be the cause. Germline V gene lookup returns CDR1 SEHNR and CDR2 FQNEAQ (reference sequence). The CDR3 contains 15 residues. For the second PCR, which ran for about 6 to 11 cycles, a sample-barcoded 5' primer and a J-beta primer mix were used. Every single cDNA molecule received a tag from a template-switch adaptor with 12 random nucleotides. TCRdb ran MiXCR on the 5' RACE reads and lists one entry per CDR3 protein. The sample records around 790,000 distinct CDR3 sequences, approximately 48% being singletons. No fewer than 6 micrograms of total RNA were isolated from every sample. This entry belongs to a study of blood T cells in healthy people across ages. Study-wide findings and caveats: With naive T cell percentage, TCR beta diversity showed a strong correlation.

Sequencing input: blood. This TCR derives from a man in his 60s in good health. This chain uses TRBV7-9 with TRBJ2-5; 9 bases fit TRBD1. CDR3 bases: TGTGCCAACAGCTTAGGACAGGGGCCTAAAGAGACCCAGTACTTC. It translates to CANSLGQGPKETQYF.